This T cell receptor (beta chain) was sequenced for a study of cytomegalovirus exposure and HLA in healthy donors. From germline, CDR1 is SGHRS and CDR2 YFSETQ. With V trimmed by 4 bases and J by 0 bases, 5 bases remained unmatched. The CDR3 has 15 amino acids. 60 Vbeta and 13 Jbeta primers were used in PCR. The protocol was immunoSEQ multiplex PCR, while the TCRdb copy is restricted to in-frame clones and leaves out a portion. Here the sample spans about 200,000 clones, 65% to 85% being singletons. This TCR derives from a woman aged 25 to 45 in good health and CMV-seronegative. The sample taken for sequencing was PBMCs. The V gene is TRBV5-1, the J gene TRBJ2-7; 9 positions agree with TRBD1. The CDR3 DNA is TGCGCCAGCAGCGCACGGACAGGGGACTCCTACGAGCAGTACTTC. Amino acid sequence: CASSARTGDSYEQYF.